A single sample is the source of the 11 T cell receptor beta chains below, sequenced in a study of blood T cell repertoires in COVID-19. The data were produced by immunoSEQ multiplex PCR, yet TCRdb's version contains in-frame clones alone and is incomplete. The sample lists 75,000 to 90,000 clones, roughly 87% occurring once. The source material was peripheral blood. The receptor source for this set is a man aged 18 to 29 with COVID-19, enrolled during active disease.

This chain links TRBV4-3 with TRBJ2-1, with D possibly matching TRBD2 (7 bases). The CDR3 covers 13 residues. V gave up 0 bases and J gave up 13 bases, with 13 bases separating them. Germline CDR1 reads LGHNA; CDR2 reads YSLEER. The CDR3 is CASSQEPSGTQFF. Here the CDR3 DNA reads TGCGCCAGCAGCCAAGAACCGAGCGGGACACAGTTCTTC.

V usage is TRBV28 and J usage is TRBJ2-7, with 8 bases matching TRBD1. The germline CDR1 and CDR2 sequences are MDHEN and SYDVKM. The CDR3 sequence is 13 residues long. Germline trimming cut 8 bases from V and 5 bases from J; bases unmatched to any gene: 8. CDR3 nucleotide sequence: TGTGCCAGCGGGGAACAGGGGGAGCACGAGCAGTACTTC. It translates to CASGEQGEHEQYF.

The chain carries TRBV5-1 and TRBJ2-2, with 8 positions matching TRBD2. Germline-derived CDR1 and CDR2 are SGHRS and YFSETQ. Trimming removed 4 bases from V and 0 bases from J; junction bases left unmatched: 8. The CDR3 spans 17 residues. The CDR3 protein is CASSMLPGLANTGELFF. DNA for the CDR3: TGCGCCAGCAGCATGCTCCCGGGACTAGCGAACACCGGGGAGCTGTTTTTT.

This clone turned up a few times. The rearrangement joins TRBV4-3 to TRBJ1-2; D is ambiguous. Trimming cost V 0 bases and J 0 bases, with 5 bases left between them. This CDR3 has 14 amino acids. The V gene's germline CDR1 is LGHNA and CDR2 YSLEER. The CDR3 nucleotides are TGCGCCAGCAGCCAAGACGGAGCTAACTATGGCTACACCTTC. This sequence encodes CASSQDGANYGYTF.

The V and J genes are TRBV7-9 and TRBJ2-5; D is possibly TRBD1 (5 bases). Trimming removed 1 base at V and 5 bases at J, with 11 bases between. This CDR3 has 14 amino acids. Germline CDR1 is SEHNR and CDR2 is FQNEAQ (reference sequence). CDR3 DNA sequence: TGTGCCAGCAGCTTAGTGCGAGGACACGAGACCCAGTACTTC. Its protein product is CASSLVRGHETQYF.

This chain joins TRBV5-1 and TRBJ2-5, with D unclear. Trimming took off 4 bases at V and 4 bases at J, with 11 bases between the two ends. Germline loops: CDR1 SGHRS, CDR2 YFSETQ. This CDR3 spans 13 amino acids. CDR3 in DNA: TGCGCCAGCAGCACCTCCCTAGGAGAGACCCAGTACTTC. Translated, it gives CASSTSLGETQYF.

The chain recombines TRBV27 with TRBJ2-7; a weak D match, TRBD1 (6 bases). The CDR3 length is 16 residues. The germline V gene encodes CDR1 MNHEY and CDR2 SMNVEV (reference sequence). The V and J ends lost 6 bases and 2 bases respectively, with 20 bases between them. CDR3 DNA: TGTGCCAGCAGCCCGGTGGGGGCGGACCCCACCTACGAGCAGTACTTC. Amino acid sequence: CASSPVGADPTYEQYF.

The chain is built from TRBV7-2 and TRBJ2-7; 10 nucleotides agree with TRBD1. The CDR3 contains 15 residues. V lost 5 bases, J lost 4 bases, and 8 bases stayed unmatched. CDR1 and CDR2 from the germline V gene are SGHTA and FQGNSA. The CDR3 nucleotides read TGTGCCAGCAGCCAGGGGACAGGGGTAGGGTACGAGCAGTACTTC. Amino acid sequence: CASSQGTGVGYEQYF. The full variable domain, rest sourced from reference TRBV7-2 and TRBJ2-7, is GAGVSQSPSNKVTEKGKDVELRCDPISGHTALYWYRQSLGQGLEFLIYFQGNSAPDKSGLPSDRFSAERTGGSVSTLTIQRTQQEDSAVYLCASSQGTGVGYEQYFGPGTRLTVT.

A few counts support this clone. The chain has TRBV12-5 and TRBJ1-2; D uncertain. The V gene lost 9 bases and the J gene lost 0 bases, with 5 bases spanning the gap. This CDR3 is built from 11 residues. Germline-derived CDR1 and CDR2 are LGHNT and FRNRAP. The CDR3 here is CASGTNYGYTF. The CDR3, as DNA: TGTGCTAGCGGGACTAACTATGGCTACACCTTC.

The chain joins TRBV28 to TRBJ2-5; 11 bases align to TRBD2. The CDR3 is made up of 15 amino acids. The junction had 5 bases not matched to a gene; V was cut back by 3 bases and J by 5 bases. The germline CDR1 and CDR2 sequences are MDHEN and SYDVKM. Here the CDR3 DNA reads TGTGCCAGCAGTTTTAGCGGGGGGGCCCTGGAGACCCAGTACTTC. Encoded protein: CASSFSGGALETQYF.

The chain carries TRBV28 and TRBJ2-1; possible D gene TRBD2, 6 bases. This CDR3 spans 13 amino acids. Germline-derived CDR1 and CDR2 are MDHEN and SYDVKM. The V gene lost 8 bases and the J gene lost 8 bases, with 16 bases spanning the gap. The CDR3 DNA reads as TGTGCCAGCGGGACTTTTTTCGGGGATGAGCAGTTCTTC. It codes for CASGTFFGDEQFF.